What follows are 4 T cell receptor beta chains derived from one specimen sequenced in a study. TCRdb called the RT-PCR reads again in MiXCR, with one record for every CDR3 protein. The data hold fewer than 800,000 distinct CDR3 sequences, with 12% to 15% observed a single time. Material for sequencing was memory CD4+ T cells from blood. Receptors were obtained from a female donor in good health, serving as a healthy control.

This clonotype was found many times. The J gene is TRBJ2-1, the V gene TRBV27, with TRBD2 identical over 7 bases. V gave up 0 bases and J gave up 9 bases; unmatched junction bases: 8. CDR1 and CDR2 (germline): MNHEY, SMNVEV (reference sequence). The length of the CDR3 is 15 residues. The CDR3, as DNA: TGTGCCAGCAGTTTATCTAGCCGGTGGGGGGGTGAGCAGTTCTTC. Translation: CASSLSSRWGGEQFF.

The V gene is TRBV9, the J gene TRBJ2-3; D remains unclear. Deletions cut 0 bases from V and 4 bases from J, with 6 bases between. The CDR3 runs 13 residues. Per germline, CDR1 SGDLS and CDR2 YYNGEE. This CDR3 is CASSVGQADTQYF. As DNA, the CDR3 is TGTGCCAGCAGCGTAGGGCAAGCAGATACGCAGTATTTT.

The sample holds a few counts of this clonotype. CDR3 nucleotide sequence: TGCGCCAGCAGCCCCCCCGGGAGTGGAACCGGGGAGCTGTTTTTT. Encoded protein: CASSPPGSGTGELFF. The chain employs TRBV4-3 and TRBJ2-2; a weak D match, TRBD2 (6 bases). V lost 4 bases to trimming and J lost 5 bases, with 14 bases between them. The CDR3 has 15 amino acids. The V gene's germline CDR1 is LGHNA and CDR2 YSLEER.

The CDR3 here is CASSLSQRHRGTDGYTF. The CDR3 DNA follows: TGTGCCAGCAGCCTCTCTCAAAGGCACAGGGGTACCGATGGCTACACCTTC. The V gene is TRBV9, the J gene TRBJ1-2; TRBD1 agrees at 7 bases. In germline, CDR1 is SGDLS, CDR2 YYNGEE. CDR3 size: 17 residues. V was pared by 4 bases and J by 6 bases, with 18 bases of the junction left unmatched.